The present TCR beta chain was sequenced within a study of blood T cell repertoires in COVID-19. Original processing notes: Amplifying reference gene primers gave estimates of nucleated cell counts. This table comes from immunoSEQ multiplex PCR, and its TCRdb copy is limited to in-frame clones, with some not included. V, J and clone size derive from that table, while D and trimming were established from the DNA sequence. The sample records tens of thousands of clones, 86% being singletons. Losses at the gene ends were 1 base for V and 0 bases for J; bases not matched to a gene: 4. The CDR3 has 18 residues. Germline lookup yields CDR1 LNHDA and CDR2 SQIVND (reference sequence).

Sequences were obtained from peripheral blood. The chain employs TRBV19 and TRBJ2-3, with 13 positions matching TRBD2. This receptor was obtained from a man aged 45-60 years with active COVID-19. The CDR3 DNA reads as TGTGCCAGTAGTATAGTGGGACTAGCGGGGACTAGCACAGATACGCAGTATTTT. It yields the protein CASSIVGLAGTSTDTQYF.